Following are 23 T cell receptor beta chains from one sample sequenced in a study of blood T cell repertoires in COVID-19. Here immunoSEQ multiplex PCR was the method, and the copy in TCRdb shows in-frame clones only, minus some. The data hold a few hundred thousand clones, with around 87% observed a single time. The sample comprised peripheral blood. The receptors here all came from a woman in her 70s with active or convalescent COVID-19.

This CDR3 reads CASSTDRVNYGYTF. CDR3 nucleotide sequence: TGTGCCAGCAGCACGGACAGGGTGAACTATGGCTACACCTTC. V usage is TRBV7-2 and J usage is TRBJ1-2, with 8 bases lining up with TRBD1. The CDR3 sequence is 14 residues long. Germline trimming cut 5 bases from V and 2 bases from J; bases unmatched to any gene: 4. The V gene's germline CDR1 is SGHTA and CDR2 FQGNSA.

The CDR3: CASSPLDSQETQYF. CDR3 in DNA: TGCGCCAGCAGCCCCCTCGACAGTCAAGAGACCCAGTACTTC. The chain has TRBV5-1 and TRBJ2-5, with D possibly being TRBD1 (5 bases). This CDR3 is 14 amino acids long. Germline-derived CDR1 and CDR2 are SGHRS and YFSETQ. With 4 bases removed from V and 2 bases from J, the gap between germline ends came to 12 bases. The full variable domain, completed using reference TRBV5-1 and TRBJ2-5, is KAGVTQTPRYLIKTRGQQVTLSCSPISGHRSVSWYQQTPGQGLQFLFEYFSETQRNKGNFPGRFSGRQFSNSRSEMNVSTLELGDSALYLCASSPLDSQETQYFGPGTRLLVL.

CDR3 sequence reads: CASSAAQAPSGNTIYF. CDR3 bases: TGTGCCAGCAGTGCAGCCCAAGCGCCCTCTGGAAACACCATATATTTT. V and J are TRBV25-1 and TRBJ1-3; D gene uncertain. The CDR3 spans 16 residues. CDR1 is MGHDK, CDR2 SYGVNS, per germline. Trimming removed 4 bases from V and 0 bases from J, with 13 bases in between.

CDR3 in amino acids: CASSLGWEDTEAFF. CDR3 DNA sequence: TGTGCCAGCAGCTTGGGGTGGGAGGACACTGAAGCTTTCTTT. This chain connects TRBV5-4 to TRBJ1-1; D unclear. The CDR3 has 14 amino acids. CDR1 and CDR2 (germline): SGHNT, YYREEE (reference sequence). Trimming shortened V by 0 bases and J by 3 bases, and 9 bases separated the two germline ends.

The chain couples TRBV18 to TRBJ2-3, with 8 bases matching TRBD1. The CDR3 is made up of 15 amino acids. Per germline, CDR1 KGHSH and CDR2 LQKENI. The J segment lost 2 bases and the V segment lost 4 bases, leaving 5 bases of the junction unmatched. This CDR3 is CASSRTGKSTDTQYF. The CDR3 DNA reads TGTGCCAGCTCACGGACAGGGAAGTCCACAGATACGCAGTATTTT. The whole variable domain, remainder taken from reference TRBV18 and TRBJ2-3, is NAGVMQNPRHLVRRRGQEARLRCSPMKGHSHVYWYRQLPEEGLKFMVYLQKENIIDESGMPKERFSAEFPKEGPSILRIQQVVRGDSAAYFCASSRTGKSTDTQYFGPGTRLTVL.

This clone was seen a handful of times. Other nucleotide sequences in the sample specify the same CDR3. This chain connects TRBV19 to TRBJ1-5, with a tentative D call TRBD1 (5 bases). CDR1 is LNHDA and CDR2 is SQIVND in the germline V gene (reference sequence). Trimming shortened V by 1 base and J by 7 bases, and 11 bases separated the two germline ends. The CDR3 has 14 amino acids. CDR3 protein: CASSIGGRGQPQHF. The CDR3 DNA follows: TGTGCCAGTAGTATAGGGGGCCGGGGGCAGCCCCAGCATTTT. The full variable domain, its missing parts supplied by reference TRBV19 and TRBJ1-5, is DGGITQSPKYLFRKEGQNVTLSCEQNLNHDAMYWYRQDPGQGLRLIYYSQIVNDFQKGDIAEGYSVSREKKESFPLTVTSAQKNPTAFYLCASSIGGRGQPQHFGDGTRLSIL.

The chain carries TRBV3-1 (or the pseudogene TRBV3-2) and TRBJ2-3; D gene uncertain. The CDR3 has 14 residues. Germline values: CDR1 LGHDT, CDR2 YNNKEL (reference sequence). Trimming removed 0 bases from V and 7 bases from J, with 11 bases in between. In nucleotides, the CDR3 is TGTGCCAGCAGCCAAGATGCGCTATCCAATACGCAGTATTTT. Amino acids: CASSQDALSNTQYF.

V usage is TRBV18 and J usage is TRBJ1-5, with 7 bases matching TRBD1. The germline gives CDR1 KGHSH, CDR2 LQKENI. Trimming took 6 bases from V and 4 from J; bases not matched to a gene: 9. This CDR3 spans 15 amino acids. The CDR3 nucleotides are TGTGCCAGCTCGCCAGACAGGGTTCGTAATCAGCCCCAGCATTTT. Amino acids: CASSPDRVRNQPQHF.

The V gene is TRBV15, the J gene TRBJ1-5, with D perhaps matching TRBD1 (6 bases). CDR1 LNHNV and CDR2 YYDKDF come from the germline V gene (reference sequence). The V end lost 9 bases, the J end lost 4 bases, and 7 bases lay between the germline ends. This CDR3 comprises 11 residues. CDR3 bases: TGTGCCACAGGACAGAATCAGCCCCAGCATTTT. Residues: CATGQNQPQHF.

The gene calls are TRBV7-8 and TRBJ1-3, with D perhaps TRBD1 (5 bases). CDR3 size: 13 residues. V gave up 5 bases and J gave up 7 bases, with 12 bases separating them. From germline, CDR1 is SGHVS and CDR2 FQNEAQ. The chain's CDR3 is CASSVQTANTIYF. CDR3 nucleotide sequence: TGTGCCAGCAGCGTACAGACAGCTAACACCATATATTTT.

V is TRBV10-3 and J is TRBJ2-5; D call uncertain. This CDR3 contains 12 residues. The germline V gene has CDR1 ENHRY and CDR2 SYGVKD. V gave up 8 bases and J gave up 4 bases, with 11 bases separating them. The CDR3 is CAISLAGETQYF. CDR3 DNA sequence: TGTGCCATCTCTCTGGCTGGAGAGACCCAGTACTTC.

The rearrangement links TRBV18 to TRBJ2-7; D is possibly TRBD1 (6 bases). V was clipped by 3 bases and J by 4 bases, with 16 bases between them. Germline-derived CDR1 and CDR2 are KGHSH and LQKENI. This CDR3 comprises 15 residues. DNA of the CDR3: TGTGCCAGCTCACCCCAGGTCAGGGGCGGGTACGAGCAGTACTTC. Translation: CASSPQVRGGYEQYF.

This clone was recorded once. This CDR3 is also generated by other DNA sequences in the sample. This chain connects TRBV6-2 or TRBV6-3 to TRBJ1-5; TRBD1 might be the D (5 bases). Deletions cut 5 bases from V and 0 bases from J, with 11 bases between. Germline assignment: CDR1 MNHEY and CDR2 SVGEGT. This CDR3 has 15 residues. CDR3: CASSDRSYSNQPQHF. CDR3 sequence (DNA): TGTGCCAGCAGTGACAGATCTTATAGCAATCAGCCCCAGCATTTT.

J is TRBJ2-5 and V is TRBV7-2, with 12 bases that match TRBD2. The CDR3 is 15 amino acids. V dropped 4 bases and J dropped 1; count of bases not matched to a gene: 1. Germline lookup yields CDR1 SGHTA and CDR2 FQGNSA. The CDR3 sequence: CASSWTSGAQETQYF. CDR3 sequence (DNA): TGTGCCAGCAGCTGGACTAGCGGGGCCCAAGAGACCCAGTACTTC.

V and J are TRBV18 and TRBJ1-6; 8 bases fit TRBD1. The J segment lost 7 bases and the V segment lost 2 bases, leaving 7 bases of the junction unmatched. The CDR3 extends over 16 amino acids. Germline V lookup: CDR1 KGHSH, CDR2 LQKENI. This CDR3 is CASSPAQGATNSPLHF. The DNA of the CDR3 is TGTGCCAGCTCACCAGCTCAGGGGGCTACGAATTCACCCCTCCACTTT.

The genes are TRBV5-8 and TRBJ2-2, with TRBD1 matching over 11 bases. Germline V gene lookup returns CDR1 SGHTS and CDR2 YDEGEE. V gave up 4 bases and J gave up 1 base; unmatched junction bases: 6. This CDR3 is 17 amino acids long. CDR3 residues: CASSPGTGGVNTGELFF. CDR3 in DNA: TGTGCCAGCAGCCCAGGGACAGGGGGAGTGAACACCGGGGAGCTGTTTTTT.

This rearrangement joins TRBV6-5 to TRBJ1-2; tentative D call: TRBD1 (6 bases). CDR3 length equals 13 residues. V was cut by 3 bases and J by 4 bases, with 9 bases left in between. In germline, CDR1 is MNHEY, CDR2 SVGAGI. This CDR3 is CASSYRGFYGYTF. The CDR3 nucleotides are TGTGCCAGCAGTTATAGGGGGTTCTATGGCTACACCTTC.

The J gene is TRBJ2-5, the V gene TRBV28; D gene unclear. V was trimmed by 3 bases and J by 1 base, leaving 9 bases between them. CDR1 is MDHEN and CDR2 is SYDVKM in the germline V gene. There are 14 residues in the CDR3. CDR3 bases: TGTGCCAGCAGTTTTCTCGGCGGCCAAGAGACCCAGTACTTC. It codes for CASSFLGGQETQYF.

The V call is TRBV6-5, the J call TRBJ1-2, with D unclear. Germline V gene data show CDR1 as MNHEY and CDR2 as SVGAGI. The CDR3 loop spans 16 amino acids. V lost 4 bases and J 6 bases, leaving 21 bases between the germline ends. The chain's CDR3 is CASSSRAGIGSNGYTF. The DNA of the CDR3 is TGTGCCAGCAGTTCCCGGGCGGGCATCGGATCAAATGGCTACACCTTC.

The chain combines TRBV7-2 with TRBJ1-1; the D gene is possibly TRBD1 (6 bases). This CDR3 comprises 16 residues. The germline V gene encodes CDR1 SGHTA and CDR2 FQGNSA. V was trimmed by 5 bases and J by 9 bases, leaving 25 bases between them. The CDR3 sequence is CASSAPSSQGGGKAFF. The CDR3 nucleotides are TGTGCCAGCAGCGCCCCATCGTCGCAGGGAGGGGGGAAAGCTTTCTTT.

The chain links TRBV7-9 to TRBJ2-2; D might be TRBD2 (7 bases). The CDR3 has 15 amino acids. V shed 3 bases and J shed 5 bases, with 13 bases lying between them. The germline V gene has CDR1 SEHNR and CDR2 FQNEAQ (reference sequence). This CDR3 reads CASSLGGRRTGELFF. In DNA, the CDR3 is TGTGCCAGCAGCTTGGGGGGGCGACGGACCGGGGAGCTGTTTTTT.

This clone occurred once. The chain carries TRBV12-3 or TRBV12-4 and TRBJ1-1; D is undetermined. V was clipped by 5 bases and J by 3 bases, with 10 bases between them. The CDR3 runs 13 residues. The CDR3 loop reads CASSRLGDTEAFF. The CDR3 DNA reads as TGTGCCAGCAGTCGGCTCGGGGACACTGAAGCTTTCTTT.

V is TRBV7-9 and J is TRBJ1-1, with D possibly TRBD1 on 6 matching bases. The CDR3 contains 13 residues. With 10 bases removed from V and 0 bases from J, the gap between germline ends came to 12 bases. Germline V gene lookup returns CDR1 SEHNR and CDR2 FQNEAQ (reference sequence). The CDR3 DNA reads TGTGCCACCCAGGGGAAAATGAACACTGAAGCTTTCTTT. Translating gives CATQGKMNTEAFF.